This T cell receptor (beta chain) stems from a study of cytomegalovirus exposure and HLA in healthy donors. Looking at the study overall: HLA-typed donors contributed around 85 million unique TCRs, which were held in an early data release. Study-wide points: Cytomegalovirus status was reportedly diagnosed by the classifier with high sensitivity and specificity. Earlier analysis found most TCR beta V segments productive about 90% or about 30% of the time. Analyses of presence/absence relied on an assumption of roughly uniform sequencing depth across donors.

With respect to this clone: Its antigen remains unknown.

The germline V gene has CDR1 SGDLS and CDR2 YYNGEE. Between the trimmed V and J ends, which lost 0 bases and 5 bases, there was a span of 14 bases. There are 15 residues in the CDR3. Amplification used 60 Vbeta primers and 13 Jbeta primers. TCRdb keeps only in-frame clones here, not all; method: immunoSEQ multiplex PCR. The profile shows fewer than 250,000 clones, around 76% of them singletons. The specimen sequenced was PBMCs. V usage is TRBV9 and J usage is TRBJ1-1; D is perhaps TRBD1 (6 bases). This receptor was obtained from a man aged 35 to 55 in good health and CMV-seropositive. The CDR3 DNA reads TGTGCCAGCAGCGTAGGGCAGGGGCCTGGGACTGAAGCTTTCTTT. Translating it yields CASSVGQGPGTEAFF.